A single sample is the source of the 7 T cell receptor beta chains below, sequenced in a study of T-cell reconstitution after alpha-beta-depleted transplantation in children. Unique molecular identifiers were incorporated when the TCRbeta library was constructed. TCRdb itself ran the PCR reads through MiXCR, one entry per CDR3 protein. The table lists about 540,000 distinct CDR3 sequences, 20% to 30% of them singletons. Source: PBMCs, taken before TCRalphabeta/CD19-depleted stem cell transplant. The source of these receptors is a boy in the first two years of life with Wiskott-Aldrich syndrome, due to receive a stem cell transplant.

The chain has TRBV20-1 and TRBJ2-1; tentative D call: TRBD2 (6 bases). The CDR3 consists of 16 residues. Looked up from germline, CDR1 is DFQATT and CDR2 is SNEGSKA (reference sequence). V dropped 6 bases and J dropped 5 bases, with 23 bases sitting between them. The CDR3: CSAQRLEAPLDNEQFF. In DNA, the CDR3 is TGCAGTGCCCAGCGACTAGAGGCCCCTTTAGACAATGAGCAGTTCTTC.

The CDR3 is CATESTGANYGYTF. The CDR3, as DNA: TGTGCCACCGAATCTACAGGGGCCAACTATGGCTACACCTTC. The rearrangement uses TRBV28 and TRBJ1-2; the match to TRBD1 covers 7 bases. CDR1 is MDHEN and CDR2 is SYDVKM in the germline V gene. The CDR3 runs to 14 residues. Germline trimming cut 10 bases from V and 2 bases from J; bases unmatched to any gene: 10.

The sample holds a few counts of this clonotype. CDR3 in DNA: TGTGCCAGCAGCGGACAGGGGACCTATGGCTACACCTTC. This gives the protein CASSGQGTYGYTF. This chain connects TRBV12-3 or TRBV12-4 to TRBJ1-2; 9 nucleotides line up with TRBD1. Trimming took 6 bases from V and 4 from J; bases not matched to a gene: 3. The CDR3 loop spans 13 amino acids.

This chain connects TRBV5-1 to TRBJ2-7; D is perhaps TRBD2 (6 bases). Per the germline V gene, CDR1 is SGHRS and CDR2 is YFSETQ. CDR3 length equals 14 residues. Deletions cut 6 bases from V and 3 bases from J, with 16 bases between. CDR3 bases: TGCGCCAGCAATATAGGAGGGAGACTCTACGAGCAGTACTTC. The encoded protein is CASNIGGRLYEQYF. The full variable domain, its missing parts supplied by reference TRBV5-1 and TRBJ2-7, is KAGVTQTPRYLIKTRGQQVTLSCSPISGHRSVSWYQQTPGQGLQFLFEYFSETQRNKGNFPGRFSGRQFSNSRSEMNVSTLELGDSALYLCASNIGGRLYEQYFGPGTRLTVT.

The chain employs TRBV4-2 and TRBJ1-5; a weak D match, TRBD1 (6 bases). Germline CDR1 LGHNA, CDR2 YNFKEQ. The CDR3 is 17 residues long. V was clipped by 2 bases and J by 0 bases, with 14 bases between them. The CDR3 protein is CASSQSGRGYSNQPQHF. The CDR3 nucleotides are TGTGCCAGCAGCCAAAGCGGCAGGGGTTATAGCAATCAGCCCCAGCATTTT.

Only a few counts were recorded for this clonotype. CDR3 region: CASSLLGGDTGELFF. In nucleotides, the CDR3 is TGTGCCAGCAGTTTACTCGGGGGTGACACCGGGGAGCTGTTTTTT. The V gene is TRBV12-3 or TRBV12-4, the J gene TRBJ2-2; D may be TRBD2 (6 bases). The CDR3 length is 15 residues. V shed 2 bases and J shed 3 bases, with 10 bases lying between them.

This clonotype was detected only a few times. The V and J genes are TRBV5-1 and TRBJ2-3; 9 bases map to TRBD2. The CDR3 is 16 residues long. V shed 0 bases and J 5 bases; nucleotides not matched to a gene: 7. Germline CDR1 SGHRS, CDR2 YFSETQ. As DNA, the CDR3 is TGCGCCAGCAGCTTGGACAGCGGGAGGATGAGAGATACGCAGTATTTT. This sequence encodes CASSLDSGRMRDTQYF.